This T cell receptor (beta chain) was captured by sequencing in a study of blood T cells in healthy people across ages. Findings and caveats of the study: Diversity of TCR beta correlated strongly with naive T cell percentage. Estimates based on one million T cells were treated as lower bounds.

Total RNA amounts of at least 6 micrograms were extracted per sample. The second PCR ran roughly 6 to 11 cycles with a sample-barcoded 5' primer and J-beta primers. Tags on each cDNA molecule came from a template-switch adaptor with 12 random nucleotides. TCRdb recomputed calls from the 5' RACE reads with MiXCR, one row per CDR3 protein. The sample carries hundreds of thousands of distinct CDR3 sequences, approximately 30% recorded once. This clonotype was picked up one time. Its antigen is undetermined. The junction and the germline gene differ at one end; a read error may be behind it. CDR1 MNHNS and CDR2 SASEGT come from the germline V gene. The CDR3 length is 14 residues.

The sequenced material came from blood. J is TRBJ2-2 and V is TRBV6-1; TRBD2 might be the D (6 bases). This receptor was identified in a woman older than 75 in good health. The CDR3 DNA follows: TGTGCCAGCAGCAGAGCTTGGGGCACCGGGGGGCTGTTTTTT. It translates to CASSRAWGTGGLFF.